This paragraph covers one T cell receptor (beta chain) sequence. Antigen specificity is unknown. The repertoire was sequenced with immunoSEQ multiplex PCR; TCRdb's copy has only in-frame clones and lacks some. The table shows roughly 70,000 clones, with under 90% occurring only once. Trimming removed 2 bases at V and 0 bases at J, with 17 bases between. The CDR3 contains 17 residues. The germline V gene encodes CDR1 SGHDT and CDR2 YYEEEE. These data are taken from a study of T cell clones after liver transplantation. Study overall: Standard immunosuppression, with no induction, continued until 12-24 months after transplant.

Study-wide points: In a couple of subjects, few donor cells limited the measurable donor-reactive repertoire. In 5 of 8 subjects, circulating graft-donor-reactive CD4 TCRbeta sequences fell significantly after transplant.

Sequencing used CD4+ T cells from blood, obtained before liver transplant. V usage is TRBV5-6 and J usage is TRBJ1-2; D may be TRBD1 (5 bases). This TCR came from a human donor who received a liver transplant. This chain's CDR3 is CASSFPQWDGTNYGYTF. CDR3 DNA: TGTGCCAGCAGCTTTCCTCAATGGGACGGAACTAACTATGGCTACACCTTC.